Listed below are T cell receptor beta chains from one sample, sequenced in a study of blood T cells in healthy people across ages. TCRdb used MiXCR to reprocess the 5' RACE reads, holding one entry per CDR3 protein. Among approximately 800,000 distinct CDR3 sequences listed, about 62% were seen once. Sequencing input: blood. The receptors come from a man aged 25 to 40 in good health. Each CDR3 is given without its conserved first and last residue.

length: 13; V: TRBV4-2; J: .; CDR3: VSSQALGQGFEQY
length: 11; V: TRBV2; J: TRBJ1-5; CDR3: ASSGEPYQPQH
length: 13; V: TRBV5-1; J: TRBJ2-7; CDR3: ASSTRTDSGREQY
length: 13; V: TRBV5-6; J: TRBJ2-3; CDR3: ASSWRTDQRDTQY
length: 14; V: TRBV28; J: TRBJ2-1; CDR3: ASSLLEREAYNEQF
length: 13; V: TRBV29-1; J: TRBJ2-7; CDR3: SVEISGRESYEQY
length: 10; V: TRBV3-1; J: TRBJ1-6; CDR3: ASSHGGSPLH
length: 11; V: TRBV5-5; J: TRBJ1-4; CDR3: ASNHREGEKLF
length: 14; V: TRBV9; J: TRBJ2-5; CDR3: ASSVNGGDREETQY
length: 13; V: TRBV6-2/TRBV6-3; J: TRBJ2-5; CDR3: ASSRLDRHQETQY
length: 13; V: TRBV20-1; J: TRBJ2-5; CDR3: SAGGNRAGSETQY
length: 12; V: TRBV2; J: TRBJ2-7; CDR3: ASSEGRVGYEQY
length: 10; V: TRBV20-1; J: TRBJ2-3; CDR3: GARDHKDTQY
length: 12; V: TRBV20-1; J: TRBJ2-7; CDR3: SAGRGDSAYEQY
length: 10; V: TRBV29-1; J: TRBJ2-1; CDR3: SVDRSQSEQF
length: 14; V: TRBV6-5; J: TRBJ2-1; CDR3: ASRLRTSGLYNEQF
length: 10; V: TRBV20-1; J: TRBJ1-2; CDR3: SAPRGVHGYT